One sample yielded the 30 T cell receptor beta chains listed below, sequenced in a study of radiotherapy plus CTLA-4 blockade in lung cancer. The table came from immunoSEQ multiplex PCR; TCRdb's copy has only in-frame clones and leaves some out. The sample contains over 75,000 clones, around four fifths of which appear only once. The sample in question was peripheral blood, obtained from a patient treated with radiotherapy plus ipilimumab. The receptors were sampled from a human donor with non-small cell lung cancer who had stable disease on radiotherapy plus ipilimumab.

This clone was recorded a few times. This chain joins TRBV28 and TRBJ2-1, with D possibly being TRBD1 or TRBD2 (5 bases each). This CDR3 region has 16 residues. V was clipped by 3 bases and J by 2 bases, with 14 bases between them. Germline CDR1 reads MDHEN; CDR2 reads SYDVKM. The CDR3 loop is CASSFPPGRTYNEQFF. The CDR3 nucleotides read TGTGCCAGCAGTTTCCCGCCGGGACGCACCTACAATGAGCAGTTCTTC.

CDR3 DNA: TGCGCCAGCAGGATTTTGAAGGGGGTCCCTGAAGCTTTCTTT. Encoded protein: CASRILKGVPEAFF. V is TRBV5-1 and J is TRBJ1-1, with D perhaps matching TRBD1 (6 bases). Germline loops: CDR1 SGHRS, CDR2 YFSETQ. Trimming left V 5 bases short and J 6 bases short, with 17 bases between. This CDR3 has 14 residues.

CDR3: CASSEGDSSYEQYF. The DNA for the CDR3 is TGTGCCAGCAGTGAAGGAGACAGCTCCTACGAGCAGTACTTC. This chain connects TRBV6-1 to TRBJ2-7, with D perhaps matching TRBD1 (5 bases). Germline CDR1 reads MNHNS; CDR2 reads SASEGT. The CDR3 sequence is 14 residues long. Trimming removed 1 base at V and 0 bases at J, with 7 bases between.

This rearrangement joins TRBV7-8 to TRBJ2-3; 14 bases line up with TRBD2. After removal of 5 bases from V and 10 bases from J, the junction contained 5 bases not matched to a gene. The length of the CDR3 is 14 residues. Germline CDR1 reads SGHVS; CDR2 reads FQNEAQ. CDR3 sequence: CASSGTSGGSPQYF. The CDR3 DNA sequence: TGTGCCAGCAGCGGGACTAGCGGGGGAAGTCCGCAGTATTTT.

This sequence joins TRBV15 and TRBJ1-1; D unclear. The length of the CDR3 is 11 residues. V lost 7 bases and J 0 bases, leaving 3 bases between the germline ends. The germline V gene encodes CDR1 LNHNV and CDR2 YYDKDF (reference sequence). CDR3 bases: TGTGCCACCATGATGAACACTGAAGCTTTCTTT. Protein product: CATMMNTEAFF.

V and J are TRBV4-1 and TRBJ1-6, with D uncertain. The V gene's germline CDR1 is MGHRA and CDR2 YSYEKL. This CDR3 has 14 amino acids. Trimming removed 5 bases at V and 6 bases at J, with 11 bases between. The DNA of the CDR3 is TGCGCCAGCAGCGTACAGCTCCTTAATTCACCCCTCCACTTT. The encoded protein is CASSVQLLNSPLHF.

The CDR3 reads CASSHAGTVYEQYF. The CDR3 DNA is TGCGCCAGCAGCCATGCCGGGACAGTCTACGAGCAGTACTTC. The chain recombines TRBV4-1 with TRBJ2-7; TRBD1 agrees at 7 bases. The CDR3 covers 14 residues. CDR1 is MGHRA, CDR2 YSYEKL, per germline. V lost 3 bases and J lost 3; bases outside the gene matches: 5.

V usage is TRBV2 and J usage is TRBJ2-7; 8 bases are a match to TRBD2. V was pared by 2 bases and J by 3 bases, with 9 bases of the junction left unmatched. Germline V gene lookup returns CDR1 SNHLY and CDR2 FYNNEI. There are 16 residues in the CDR3. DNA for the CDR3: TGTGCCAGCAGTGAAAATGGGGCGGGAGGCCTCTACGAGCAGTACTTC. Amino acids: CASSENGAGGLYEQYF.

The chain combines TRBV5-4 with TRBJ2-1; the D is unclear. V was trimmed by 3 bases and J by 9 bases, leaving 10 bases between them. The length of the CDR3 is 12 residues. Germline CDR1 and CDR2: SGHNT and YYREEE (reference sequence). In nucleotides, the CDR3 is TGTGCCAGCAGCTCAGGTCGCGTTGAGCAGTTCTTC. Translated, it gives CASSSGRVEQFF.

This sequence joins TRBV2 and TRBJ1-5; the D gene is possibly TRBD1 (5 bases). This CDR3 has 15 amino acids. V was trimmed by 6 bases and J by 6 bases, leaving 18 bases between them. CDR1 and CDR2 from the germline V gene are SNHLY and FYNNEI. CDR3 in amino acids: CASSPGAGPGQPQHF. DNA of the CDR3: TGTGCCAGCAGCCCTGGGGCAGGGCCGGGTCAGCCCCAGCATTTT.

The chain joins TRBV28 to TRBJ2-7; 7 nucleotides align to TRBD2. V was pared by 3 bases and J by 3 bases, with 8 bases of the junction left unmatched. Germline CDR1 is MDHEN and CDR2 is SYDVKM. CDR3 length: 15 amino acids. In DNA form, the CDR3 reads TGTGCCAGCAGTTTTTGGCGGGAGTTCGGCTACGAGCAGTACTTC. Amino acids: CASSFWREFGYEQYF.

The V gene is TRBV9, the J gene TRBJ2-1; no definite D call. Germline V gene lookup returns CDR1 SGDLS and CDR2 YYNGEE. The CDR3 length is 12 residues. The germline V and J ends were trimmed by 4 bases and 3 bases, with 5 bases remaining between them. The CDR3 DNA sequence: TGTGCCAGCAGCCCTAGCTACAATGAGCAGTTCTTC. It encodes CASSPSYNEQFF.

Worth noting for this clone: This same CDR3 is encoded by further DNA sequences in the sample. This chain uses TRBV5-1 with TRBJ2-5; TRBD1 matches at 8 bases. V lost 5 bases and J lost 3; bases outside the gene matches: 3. CDR1 and CDR2 from the germline V gene are SGHRS and YFSETQ. The CDR3 has 13 amino acids. This chain's CDR3 is CASSLQGEETQYF. Here the CDR3 DNA reads TGCGCCAGCAGTTTACAGGGGGAAGAGACCCAGTACTTC.

This clone appeared a single time. The J gene is TRBJ2-3, the V gene TRBV6-1, with D possibly called TRBD1 or TRBD2 (5 bases each). The V and J ends lost 6 bases and 3 bases respectively, with 10 bases between them. The CDR3 consists of 13 residues. Germline CDR1 is MNHNS and CDR2 is SASEGT. This CDR3 reads CASRGTLTDTQYF. The CDR3 coding sequence is TGTGCCAGCAGGGGGACCCTTACAGATACGCAGTATTTT.

The V and J genes are TRBV5-1 and TRBJ2-1, with TRBD2 identical over 13 bases. CDR3 length equals 16 residues. Germline V lookup: CDR1 SGHRS, CDR2 YFSETQ. Trimming took 0 bases from V and 6 from J; bases not matched to a gene: 3. The CDR3 DNA reads as TGCGCCAGCAGCTTGGGGACTAGCGGGGGTTCCAATGAGCAGTTCTTC. It specifies CASSLGTSGGSNEQFF.

The V call is TRBV5-4, the J call TRBJ1-1, with TRBD1 as a possible D gene (5 bases). CDR3 length: 14 amino acids. V shed 0 bases and J shed 7 bases, with 13 bases lying between them. CDR1 is SGHNT and CDR2 is YYREEE in the germline V gene (reference sequence). The CDR3 nucleotides are TGTGCCAGCAGCTTGGTAAGGGGTAGGGGTGAAGCTTTCTTT. Amino acid sequence: CASSLVRGRGEAFF.

The J gene is TRBJ1-1, the V gene TRBV15; the D is unclear. Deletions cut 2 bases from V and 1 base from J, with 8 bases between. Germline lookup yields CDR1 LNHNV and CDR2 YYDKDF (reference sequence). The CDR3 loop spans 14 amino acids. DNA for the CDR3: TGTGCCACCAGCAGACAGGCGGGGAACACTGAAGCTTTCTTT. Protein product: CATSRQAGNTEAFF.

The table lists this clone with a count of one. The CDR3 loop reads CSVRPSTDTQYF. CDR3 DNA sequence: TGCAGCGTACGACCAAGCACAGATACGCAGTATTTT. This chain uses TRBV29-1 with TRBJ2-3; D is uncertain. Germline assignment: CDR1 SQVTM and CDR2 ANQGSEA. The CDR3 runs 12 residues. V was clipped by 6 bases and J by 0 bases, with 7 bases between them.

The chain uses TRBV5-1 and TRBJ2-3, with unresolved D. The CDR3 consists of 11 residues. The V end was cut by 7 bases, the J end by 5 bases, with 8 bases between. Germline V gives CDR1 SGHRS, CDR2 YFSETQ. CDR3 sequence reads: CASLDLDTQYF. The CDR3 DNA is TGCGCCAGCTTGGACCTAGATACGCAGTATTTT.

This chain links TRBV5-1 with TRBJ2-1; TRBD2 matches at 15 bases. This CDR3 comprises 17 residues. Germline V CDR1 and CDR2: SGHRS, YFSETQ. V dropped 4 bases and J dropped 10; count of bases not matched to a gene: 12. The CDR3 bases are TGCGCCAGCAGCCTGGGGACTAGCGGGGGGCCGGGGAGAGAGCAGTTCTTC. This translates into CASSLGTSGGPGREQFF.

The chain recombines TRBV5-1 with TRBJ1-2; D is uncertain. Trimming stripped 0 bases from V and 8 bases from J, with 5 bases between. The CDR3 extends over 11 amino acids. In germline, CDR1 is SGHRS, CDR2 YFSETQ. CDR3 bases: TGCGCCAGCAGCTTGGAACGGGGCTACACCTTC. Translation: CASSLERGYTF.

The chain uses TRBV7-9 and TRBJ2-3, with a weak D call TRBD1 (6 bases). The germline CDR1 and CDR2 sequences are SEHNR and FQNEAQ (reference sequence). V lost 6 bases, J lost 5 bases, and 18 bases lay in between. CDR3 length: 15 amino acids. CDR3: CASSYLGTQGDTQYF. CDR3 in DNA: TGTGCCAGCAGTTACTTAGGGACACAAGGAGATACGCAGTATTTT.

The chain couples TRBV30 to TRBJ2-7; D might be TRBD2 (5 bases). Germline CDR1 reads GTSNPN; CDR2 reads SVGIG (reference sequence). Trimming stripped 1 base from V and 4 bases from J, with 17 bases between. This CDR3 comprises 15 residues. CDR3 protein: CAWSGPPSKVYEQYF. DNA of the CDR3: TGTGCCTGGAGTGGGCCCCCTAGCAAAGTGTACGAGCAGTACTTC.

The chain uses TRBV10-2 and TRBJ2-3; 11 bases line up with TRBD2. V dropped 9 bases and J dropped 5; count of bases not matched to a gene: 7. The CDR3 has 14 amino acids. Per the germline V gene, CDR1 is WSHSY and CDR2 is SAAADI. The CDR3 DNA reads as TGCGCCAGTATAGCGGGGGGGCCCGGAGATACGCAGTATTTT. It specifies CASIAGGPGDTQYF.

The rearrangement joins TRBV19 to TRBJ2-2; 11 bases map to TRBD1. The V gene's germline CDR1 is LNHDA and CDR2 SQIVND (reference sequence). This CDR3 is built from 15 residues. V was clipped by 6 bases and J by 7 bases; unmatched bases: 7. CDR3 region: CASSYGQGADGELFF. The CDR3 DNA follows: TGTGCCAGTAGCTACGGACAGGGGGCGGACGGGGAGCTGTTTTTT.

This rearrangement joins TRBV7-9 to TRBJ2-1; 8 bases are a match to TRBD2. The V gene end was trimmed by 5 bases and the J gene end by 6 bases; junction bases not matched to a gene: 18. CDR1 and CDR2 (germline): SEHNR, FQNEAQ (reference sequence). The CDR3 loop spans 18 amino acids. The DNA of the CDR3 is TGTGCCAGCAGCCCAGAAGAACAGCTAGCGGGTTTGGTCAATGAGCAGTTCTTC. Translating gives CASSPEEQLAGLVNEQFF.

V gene TRBV5-1 combines with J gene TRBJ2-3; D possibly corresponds to TRBD1 (6 bases). Trimming stripped 6 bases from V and 2 bases from J, with 16 bases between. The CDR3 is 15 residues long. CDR1 and CDR2 from the germline V gene are SGHRS and YFSETQ. The CDR3 DNA is TGCGCCAGCACCCTGGAGGACAGATACACAGATACGCAGTATTTT. It encodes CASTLEDRYTDTQYF.

This rearrangement joins TRBV6-1 to TRBJ1-5; D may be TRBD1 (5 bases). The CDR3 sequence is 15 residues long. CDR1 is MNHNS, CDR2 SASEGT, per germline. Deletions cut 6 bases from V and 0 bases from J, with 12 bases between. This CDR3 reads CASRGGVTSNQPQHF. The DNA of the CDR3 is TGTGCCAGCAGAGGAGGGGTGACTAGCAATCAGCCCCAGCATTTT.

The sample holds a few counts of this clone. A read error may produce the germline difference seen at one junction end. V gene TRBV28 combines with J gene TRBJ1-1, with D unclear. CDR3 length equals 12 residues. The germline V gene has CDR1 MDHEN and CDR2 SYDVKM. The chain's CDR3 is CASSLEQFVAFF. The CDR3, as DNA: TGTGCCAGCAGTTTGGAACAATTCGTGGCATTTTTT.

The chain employs TRBV6-1 and TRBJ2-3; the match to TRBD2 covers 8 bases. The germline CDR1 and CDR2 sequences are MNHNS and SASEGT. Trimming took 7 bases from V and 2 from J; bases not matched to a gene: 2. The CDR3 sequence is 13 residues long. CDR3 DNA: TGTGCCAGCACACTAGCGGCCACAGATACGCAGTATTTT. It translates to CASTLAATDTQYF.